This TCR beta chain was obtained from a study of radiotherapy plus CTLA-4 blockade in lung cancer. Study as a whole: Disease control reached 30% to 35%, with objective responses in approximately 17%. Findings of the study overall: Some TCR clones had been derived from tumors. These clones expanded in peripheral blood after radiotherapy plus ipilimumab.

CDR1 and CDR2 (germline): SGHTA, FQGNSA. With 5 bases clipped from V and 4 bases from J, the junction kept 5 bases outside the gene matches. The CDR3 sequence is 15 residues long. Turning to this clone: No antigen is known for it.

TCRdb's copy holds only in-frame clones and misses some; the assay was immunoSEQ multiplex PCR. The data show 30,000 or so clones, roughly 70% seen once. Treatment of patients with chemo-refractory metastatic non-small-cell lung cancer consisted of focal radiation plus CTLA-4 blockade with ipilimumab. The TCR was taken from a human donor with non-small cell lung cancer whose response to radiotherapy plus ipilimumab could not be evaluated. The chain joins TRBV7-2 to TRBJ1-1; 12 bases agree with TRBD1. Sequencing was performed on peripheral blood, taken from a patient treated with radiotherapy plus ipilimumab. This chain's CDR3 is CASSPGGQGATEAFF. In DNA form, the CDR3 reads TGTGCCAGCAGCCCTGGGGGACAGGGGGCCACTGAAGCTTTCTTT.